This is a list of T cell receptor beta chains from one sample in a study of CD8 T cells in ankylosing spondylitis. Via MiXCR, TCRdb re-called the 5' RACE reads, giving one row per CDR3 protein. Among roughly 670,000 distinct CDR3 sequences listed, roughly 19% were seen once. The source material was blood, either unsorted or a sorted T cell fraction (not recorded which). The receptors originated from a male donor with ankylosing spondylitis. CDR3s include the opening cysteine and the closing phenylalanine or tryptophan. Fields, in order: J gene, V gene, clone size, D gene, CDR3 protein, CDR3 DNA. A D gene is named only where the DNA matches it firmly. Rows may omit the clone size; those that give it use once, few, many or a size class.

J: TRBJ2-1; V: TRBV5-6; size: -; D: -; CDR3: CASSSLDSTTYEQFF; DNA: TGTGCCAGCAGCTCGCTGGACTCCACTACATATGAGCAGTTCTTC
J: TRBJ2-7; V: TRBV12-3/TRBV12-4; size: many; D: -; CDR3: CASTPILAPGEQYF; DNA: TGTGCCAGCACTCCCATACTAGCTCCGGGCGAGCAGTACTTC
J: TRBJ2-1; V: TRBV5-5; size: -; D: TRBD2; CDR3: CASSPAGTSGYNEQFF; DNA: TGTGCCAGCAGCCCGGCCGGGACTAGCGGTTACAATGAGCAGTTCTTC
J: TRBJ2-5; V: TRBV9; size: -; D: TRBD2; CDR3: CASSEGTSGGEQETQYF; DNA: TGTGCCAGCAGCGAGGGGACTAGCGGGGGCGAGCAAGAGACCCAGTACTTC
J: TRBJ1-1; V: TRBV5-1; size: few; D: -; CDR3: CASSRDGLGMSSEAFF; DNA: TGCGCCAGCAGTCGTGATGGGTTAGGGATGAGTTCTGAAGCTTTCTTT
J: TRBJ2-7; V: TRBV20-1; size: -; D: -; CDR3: CSASPYQGGRGSYEQYF; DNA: TGCAGTGCTAGCCCCTACCAGGGTGGGCGGGGAAGTTACGAGCAGTACTTC
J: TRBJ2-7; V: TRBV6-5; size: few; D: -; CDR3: CASSYLANSYEQYF; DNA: TGTGCCAGCAGTTACCTTGCTAACTCCTACGAGCAGTACTTC
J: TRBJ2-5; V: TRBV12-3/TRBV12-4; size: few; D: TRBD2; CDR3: CASSLSSGGSQETQYF; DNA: TGTGCCAGCAGTCTATCTAGCGGGGGATCTCAGGAGACCCAGTACTTC
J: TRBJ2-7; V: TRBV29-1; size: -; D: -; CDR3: CSAKGLTSSYEQYF; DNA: TGCAGCGCCAAGGGACTCACGAGCTCCTACGAGCAGTACTTC
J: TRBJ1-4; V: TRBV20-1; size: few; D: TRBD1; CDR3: CSARDPRQGRDEKLFF; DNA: TGCAGTGCTAGAGATCCCCGACAGGGGCGGGATGAAAAACTGTTTTTT
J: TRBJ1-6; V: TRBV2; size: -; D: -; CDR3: CASSVVRLNSPLHF; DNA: TGTGCCAGCAGTGTGGTCAGACTAAATTCACCCCTCCACTTT
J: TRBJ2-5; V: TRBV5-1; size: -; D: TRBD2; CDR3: CASSLEWRGGRETQYF; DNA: TGCGCCAGCAGCTTGGAGTGGCGGGGGGGCCGTGAGACCCAGTACTTC
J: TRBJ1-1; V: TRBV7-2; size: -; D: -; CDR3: CASSLKAFGPHEAFF; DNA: TGTGCCAGCAGCTTAAAGGCGTTCGGTCCCCATGAAGCTTTCTTT
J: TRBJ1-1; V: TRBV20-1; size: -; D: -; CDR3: CSATGFEAFF; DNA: TGCAGTGCTACAGGGTTTGAAGCTTTCTTT
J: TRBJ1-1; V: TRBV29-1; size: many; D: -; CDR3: CSVHLKGANTEAFF; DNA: TGCAGCGTCCACCTTAAGGGCGCGAACACTGAAGCTTTCTTT
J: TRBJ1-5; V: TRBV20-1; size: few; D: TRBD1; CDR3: CSAGRDRTNQPQHF; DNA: TGCAGTGCTGGCCGGGACAGAACTAATCAGCCCCAGCATTTT
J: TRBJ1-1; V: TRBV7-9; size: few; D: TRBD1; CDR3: CASSRFTGTGGAFF; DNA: TGTGCCAGCAGCCGATTTACCGGGACAGGGGGAGCTTTCTTT
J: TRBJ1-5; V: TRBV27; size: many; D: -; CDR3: CASSSDSGVGNQPQHF; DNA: TGTGCCAGCAGCTCGGACTCAGGGGTTGGCAATCAGCCCCAGCATTTT
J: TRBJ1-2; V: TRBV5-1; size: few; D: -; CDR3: CASSSGGIYNYGYTF; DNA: TGCGCCAGCAGCTCCGGGGGGATATATAACTATGGCTACACCTTC
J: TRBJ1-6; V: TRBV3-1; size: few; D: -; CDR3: CASSQGGYYNSPLHF; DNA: TGTGCCAGCAGCCAAGGAGGTTACTATAATTCACCCCTCCACTTT
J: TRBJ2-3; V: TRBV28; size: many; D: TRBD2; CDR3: CASSLPLGTSGSGIDTQYF; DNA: TGTGCCAGCAGCCTTCCCCTCGGGACTAGCGGGAGTGGGATCGATACGCAGTATTTT
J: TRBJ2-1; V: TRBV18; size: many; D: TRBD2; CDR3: CASSPLAGVGNEQFF; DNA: TGTGCCAGCTCGCCACTAGCGGGAGTTGGGAATGAGCAGTTCTTC
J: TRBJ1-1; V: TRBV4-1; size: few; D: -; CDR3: CASSQGPGSTLNTEAFF; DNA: TGCGCCAGCAGCCAAGGACCAGGGAGTACCCTGAACACTGAAGCTTTCTTT
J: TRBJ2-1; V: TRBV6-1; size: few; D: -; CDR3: CASKLSPGHSTYNEQFF; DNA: TGTGCCAGCAAACTTTCTCCGGGACATTCTACCTACAATGAGCAGTTCTTC
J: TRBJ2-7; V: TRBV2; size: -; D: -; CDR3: CASSEVPPLEQYF; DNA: TGTGCCAGCAGTGAGGTCCCCCCCTTGGAGCAGTACTTC
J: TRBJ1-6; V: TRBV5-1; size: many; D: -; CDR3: CASSSAITNNSPLHF; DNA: TGCGCCAGCAGCTCCGCTATAACCAATAATTCACCCCTCCACTTT
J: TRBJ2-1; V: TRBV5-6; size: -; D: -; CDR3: CASSSLASTAYNEQFF; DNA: TGTGCCAGCAGCTCGCTAGCGTCCACCGCCTACAATGAGCAGTTCTTC
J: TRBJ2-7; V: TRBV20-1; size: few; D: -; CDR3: CSARVLAPSYEQYF; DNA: TGCAGTGCTAGGGTACTAGCTCCCTCCTACGAGCAGTACTTC
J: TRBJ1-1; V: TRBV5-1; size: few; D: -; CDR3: CASSLGSTAEAFF; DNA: TGCGCCAGCAGCTTGGGTAGTACCGCTGAAGCTTTCTTT
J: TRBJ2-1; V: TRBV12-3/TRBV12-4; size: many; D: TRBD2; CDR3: CASSTREGGSYNEQFF; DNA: TGTGCCAGCAGCACTCGGGAGGGCGGCTCCTACAATGAGCAGTTCTTC
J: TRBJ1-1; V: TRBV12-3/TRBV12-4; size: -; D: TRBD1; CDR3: CASSDTGGMEAFF; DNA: TGTGCCAGCAGTGACACAGGGGGCATGGAAGCTTTCTTT
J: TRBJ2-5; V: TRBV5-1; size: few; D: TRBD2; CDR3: CASSSGTSAGQTQYF; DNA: TGCGCCAGCAGCTCCGGGACTAGCGCGGGGCAGACCCAGTACTTC
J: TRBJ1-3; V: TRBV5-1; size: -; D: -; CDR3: CASSLAGARNTIYF; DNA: TGCGCCAGCAGCTTGGCAGGGGCGAGAAACACCATATATTTT
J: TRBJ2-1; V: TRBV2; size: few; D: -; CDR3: CASAPGVRNEQFF; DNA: TGTGCCAGCGCCCCAGGGGTTCGGAATGAGCAGTTCTTC
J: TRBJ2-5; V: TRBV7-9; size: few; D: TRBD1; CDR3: CASSRQGPHQTQYF; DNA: TGTGCCAGCAGCCGACAGGGGCCCCATCAGACCCAGTACTTC
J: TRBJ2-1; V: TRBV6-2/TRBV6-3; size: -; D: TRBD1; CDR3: CASSYPSQPRRGLDYNEQFF; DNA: TGTGCCAGCAGTTACCCATCCCAGCCACGCAGGGGGCTTGACTACAATGAGCAGTTCTTC
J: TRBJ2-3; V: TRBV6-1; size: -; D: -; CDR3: CASSPTSGTWDTQYF; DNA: TGTGCCAGCAGTCCAACGTCAGGTACTTGGGATACGCAGTATTTT
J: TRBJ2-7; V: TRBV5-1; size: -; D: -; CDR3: CASSLGGNTYEQYF; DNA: TGCGCCAGCAGCTTGGGTGGGAATACCTACGAGCAGTACTTC
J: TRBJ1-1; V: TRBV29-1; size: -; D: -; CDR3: CSVEDRTAPQWAFF; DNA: TGCAGCGTTGAAGATCGAACGGCCCCCCAGTGGGCTTTCTTT
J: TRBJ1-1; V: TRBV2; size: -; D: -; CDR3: CASSEDSVYEAFF; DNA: TGTGCCAGCAGTGAGGACAGTGTCTATGAAGCTTTCTTT
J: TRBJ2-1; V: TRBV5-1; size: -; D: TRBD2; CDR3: CASSFASGSSYNEQFF; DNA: TGCGCCAGCAGCTTCGCTAGCGGTAGCTCCTACAATGAGCAGTTCTTC
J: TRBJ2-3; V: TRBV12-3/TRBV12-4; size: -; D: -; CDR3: CASTNLAGGAGGDTQYF; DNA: TGTGCCAGCACCAACCTGGCTGGGGGGGCAGGCGGTGATACGCAGTATTTT
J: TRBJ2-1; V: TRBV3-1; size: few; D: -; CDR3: CASRGAGEQFF; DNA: TGTGCCAGCAGAGGGGCGGGGGAGCAGTTCTTC
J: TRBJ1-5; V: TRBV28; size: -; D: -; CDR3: CASREGTENQPQHF; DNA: TGTGCCAGCAGGGAGGGGACGGAAAATCAGCCCCAGCATTTT
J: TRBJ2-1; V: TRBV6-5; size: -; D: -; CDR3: CASSYGTAYNEQFF; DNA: TGTGCCAGCAGTTACGGGACGGCGTACAATGAGCAGTTCTTC